Each of the 32 T cell receptor beta chains below was sequenced from the same sample in a study of T cells in Graves' hyperthyroidism and ophthalmopathy. Amplification targeted TCR beta CDR3 regions from RNA transcripts. HTBI primers were used for first-round RT-PCR of the TCR CDR3. TCRdb itself ran the multiplex PCR reads through MiXCR, one entry per CDR3 protein. This table holds roughly 500,000 distinct CDR3 sequences, 46% found once. Source material: peripheral blood or thyroid tissue (not recorded which). The receptors come from an adult woman with Graves' disease, either hyperthyroidism or ophthalmopathy (not recorded which).

V and J are TRBV10-3 and TRBJ2-7; no clear D gene. In germline, CDR1 is ENHRY, CDR2 SYGVKD. With 0 bases removed from V and 0 bases from J, the gap between germline ends came to 9 bases. This CDR3 comprises 15 residues. CDR3 coding DNA: TGTGCCATCAGTGAGTCAGGCATCAGCTCCTACGAGCAGTACTTC. Translation gives CAISESGISSYEQYF.

This clonotype has a handful of counts. The V and J genes are TRBV9 and TRBJ2-5; D is perhaps TRBD1 (5 bases). The CDR3 is made up of 13 amino acids. V dropped 2 bases and J dropped 4 bases, with 9 bases sitting between them. In germline, CDR1 is SGDLS, CDR2 YYNGEE. The CDR3 here is CASSVPGRETQYF. CDR3 DNA sequence: TGTGCCAGCAGCGTCCCAGGGCGAGAGACCCAGTACTTC.

The sample holds one count of this clonotype. Given a much more abundant clone one base away, this may be a read error. V usage is TRBV20-1 and J usage is TRBJ2-2, with 8 bases lining up with TRBD2. The germline gives CDR1 DFQATT, CDR2 SNEGSKA (reference sequence). CDR3 length equals 15 residues. CDR3 coding DNA: TGCAGTGCTCGTCCAGGGACTAGGACCACCGGGGAGCTGCTTTTT. This encodes CSARPGTRTTGELLF.

The table lists this clonotype with many counts. The chain couples TRBV27 to TRBJ1-2; possibly TRBD1 for D (5 bases). Trimming left V 5 bases short and J 4 bases short, with 11 bases between. The germline gives CDR1 MNHEY, CDR2 SMNVEV (reference sequence). The CDR3 loop spans 13 amino acids. The CDR3 loop is CASSPGRGYGYTF. The DNA of the CDR3 is TGTGCCAGCAGTCCAGGGAGGGGCTATGGCTACACCTTC.

This chain links TRBV7-9 with TRBJ1-3, with D perhaps TRBD1 (5 bases). Trimming pared 1 base from V and 1 base from J, leaving 8 bases between. CDR3 length equals 15 residues. The germline gives CDR1 SEHNR, CDR2 FQNEAQ (reference sequence). DNA for the CDR3: TGTGCCAGCAGCTTAGGAGGGGTGTCTGGAAACACCATATATTTT. Translating gives CASSLGGVSGNTIYF.

V usage is TRBV13 and J usage is TRBJ2-7; 10 nucleotides agree with TRBD2. The V segment lost 4 bases and the J segment 9 bases; nucleotides outside the gene matches: 15. The CDR3 contains 16 residues. Per germline, CDR1 PRHDT and CDR2 FYEKMQ (reference sequence). The CDR3 bases are TGTGCCAGCAGCTCGACCCGACTAGCGGGTGGGTCTTGGCAGTACTTC. As protein: CASSSTRLAGGSWQYF.

The chain's CDR3 is CASRRDRLAGLTYEQYF. For the CDR3, the DNA is TGTGCCAGCAGGAGGGACCGACTAGCGGGTCTCACCTACGAGCAGTACTTC. This sequence joins TRBV10-3 and TRBJ2-7; 10 nucleotides line up with TRBD2. With 10 bases clipped from V and 2 bases from J, the junction kept 17 bases outside the gene matches. The CDR3 totals 17 residues. Germline CDR1 and CDR2: ENHRY and SYGVKD.

There are many counts of this clonotype. The genes are TRBV19 and TRBJ2-5, with D tentatively TRBD2 (6 bases). Trimming pared 7 bases from V and 5 bases from J, leaving 11 bases between. This CDR3 contains 12 residues. Germline lookup yields CDR1 LNHDA and CDR2 SQIVND (reference sequence). The CDR3 sequence: CASTPGGETQYF. Written as DNA, the CDR3 is TGTGCCAGTACCCCCGGGGGTGAGACCCAGTACTTC.

V is TRBV15 and J is TRBJ2-6, with D perhaps TRBD1 or TRBD2 (5 bases each). The germline CDR1 and CDR2 sequences are LNHNV and YYDKDF (reference sequence). The CDR3 runs 18 residues. The ends were cut back, 3 bases at V and 0 bases at J, with 15 bases in the middle. CDR3 loop: CATSSGAGANSGANVLTF. DNA of the CDR3: TGTGCCACCAGCAGTGGGGCGGGCGCCAACTCTGGGGCCAACGTCCTGACTTTC.

The V call is TRBV4-1, the J call TRBJ1-2; 9 nucleotides agree with TRBD1. Per the germline V gene, CDR1 is MGHRA and CDR2 is YSYEKL. V was clipped by 4 bases and J by 8 bases; unmatched bases: 11. The CDR3 has 15 residues. CDR3 region: CASSLAGQGDLGYTF. DNA of the CDR3: TGCGCCAGCAGCCTTGCGGGACAGGGTGACCTGGGCTACACCTTC.

In this sample, this clonotype turned up many times. V and J are TRBV7-2 and TRBJ2-7; D call uncertain. With 0 bases removed from V and 6 bases from J, the gap between germline ends came to 9 bases. The CDR3 has 13 residues. CDR1 is SGHTA and CDR2 is FQGNSA in the germline V gene. CDR3 DNA: TGTGCCAGCAGCTTAGCGCGAGGTCGCGAGCAGTACTTC. This translates into CASSLARGREQYF.

This chain uses TRBV28 with TRBJ1-1; no clear D gene. Trimming shortened V by 3 bases and J by 1 base, and 9 bases separated the two germline ends. Germline V lookup: CDR1 MDHEN, CDR2 SYDVKM. This CDR3 is built from 14 residues. Written as DNA, the CDR3 is TGTGCCAGCAGTTTCAGCTACGAGAACACTGAAGCTTTCTTT. Translated: CASSFSYENTEAFF.

This rearrangement joins TRBV5-4 to TRBJ2-2; D is tentatively TRBD1 or TRBD2 (5 bases each). Germline V lookup: CDR1 SGHNT, CDR2 YYREEE (reference sequence). This CDR3 region has 18 residues. V lost 3 bases and J 1 base, leaving 19 bases between the germline ends. The CDR3, as DNA: TGTGCCAGCAGCTACCCTTTTAGCAGCGGACAGAACACCGGGGAGCTGTTTTTT. Its translation is CASSYPFSSGQNTGELFF.

This clonotype has only a few counts. The chain couples TRBV29-1 to TRBJ2-7, with TRBD1 as a possible D gene (5 bases). The CDR3 runs to 13 residues. CDR1 and CDR2 from the germline V gene are SQVTM and ANQGSEA. V lost 1 base to trimming and J lost 3 bases, with 10 bases between them. This chain's CDR3 is CSVEGGRGYEQYF. For the CDR3, the DNA is TGCAGCGTTGAAGGGGGCAGAGGCTACGAGCAGTACTTC.

This clonotype was observed many times. The J gene is TRBJ2-7, the V gene TRBV12-3 or TRBV12-4; 9 nucleotides match TRBD1. V dropped 6 bases and J dropped 2; count of bases not matched to a gene: 5. This CDR3 has 14 amino acids. The CDR3 spells CASRFRDRAYEQYF. CDR3 sequence (DNA): TGTGCCAGCAGATTCCGGGACAGGGCCTACGAGCAGTACTTC.

This clonotype was found a few times. V and J are TRBV4-2 and TRBJ1-4; TRBD1 aligns across 9 bases. Trimming took 4 bases from V and 2 from J; bases not matched to a gene: 8. The CDR3 totals 17 residues. Looked up from germline, CDR1 is LGHNA and CDR2 is YNFKEQ. The CDR3 sequence is CASSRETGGSTNEKLFF. CDR3 sequence (DNA): TGTGCCAGCAGCCGAGAGACAGGGGGTAGTACTAATGAAAAACTGTTTTTT.

This clonotype showed up many times. The chain is built from TRBV6-5 and TRBJ1-5; a weak D match, TRBD1 (5 bases). Germline values: CDR1 MNHEY, CDR2 SVGAGI. The CDR3 is 14 residues long. The V end lost 6 bases, the J end lost 1 base, and 10 bases lay between the germline ends. CDR3: CASRMGGSNQPQHF. The CDR3 coding sequence is TGTGCCAGCAGGATGGGGGGAAGCAATCAGCCCCAGCATTTT.

This clonotype occurred many times. The chain employs TRBV15 and TRBJ1-1; D possibly corresponds to TRBD1 (5 bases). CDR1 LNHNV and CDR2 YYDKDF come from the germline V gene (reference sequence). This CDR3 contains 14 residues. Trimming shortened V by 1 base and J by 3 bases, and 9 bases separated the two germline ends. The CDR3 nucleotides are TGTGCCACCAGCAGAGGCGACAGCTACACTGAAGCTTTCTTT. This sequence encodes CATSRGDSYTEAFF.

The rearrangement uses TRBV12-3 or TRBV12-4 and TRBJ2-5, with D unresolved. The CDR3 runs 12 residues. V dropped 5 bases and J dropped 4 bases, with 8 bases sitting between them. The CDR3 reads CASSANGETQYF. CDR3 DNA sequence: TGTGCCAGCAGTGCTAATGGAGAGACCCAGTACTTC.

This chain connects TRBV10-1 to TRBJ1-2; a weak D match, TRBD1 (6 bases). Germline V gene lookup returns CDR1 WNHNN and CDR2 SYGVQD (reference sequence). The CDR3 covers 15 residues. V was cut by 0 bases and J by 4 bases, with 12 bases left in between. This CDR3 is CASSESRTDSYGYTF. As DNA, the CDR3 is TGCGCCAGCAGTGAGTCACGGACAGACTCCTATGGCTACACCTTC.

This chain joins TRBV7-9 and TRBJ1-1; unclear D gene. The germline V and J ends were trimmed by 6 bases and 0 bases, with 11 bases remaining between them. There are 14 residues in the CDR3. Germline V gene sequence: CDR1 SEHNR, CDR2 FQNEAQ (reference sequence). CDR3 coding DNA: TGTGCCAGCAGTGGATGGAGGATGAACACTGAAGCTTTCTTT. Translation gives CASSGWRMNTEAFF.

As for this clonotype: The DNA is omitted, as the CDR3 cannot be located on it reliably, and the CDR3 follows TCRdb's listing. The chain uses TRBV24-1 and TRBJ1-1; TRBD1 was called by the table and not checked on the DNA. Germline V CDR1 and CDR2: KGHDR, SFDVKD. The CDR3 numbers 22 amino acids, ends counted. The CDR3 is CATAGPYNEQFFGPGRDTEAFF.

This clonotype is a singleton in its sample. One junction end does not reproduce the germline sequence, and a read error may be involved. The chain couples TRBV7-9 to TRBJ1-2; 7 positions agree with TRBD1. The CDR3 sequence is 15 residues long. CDR1 SEHNR and CDR2 FQNEAQ come from the germline V gene (reference sequence). This CDR3 reads CASSQDRGGEDGYTF. The CDR3, as DNA: TGCGCCAGCAGCCAAGATCGAGGGGGCGAGGATGGCTACACCTTC.

Only a few counts were recorded for this clonotype. The rearrangement links TRBV18 to TRBJ1-1, with TRBD1 matching 9 bases. Germline V gene sequence: CDR1 KGHSH, CDR2 LQKENI. CDR3 length: 15 residues. V shed 4 bases, J shed 7 bases, and the junction held 10 bases outside the gene matches. Here the CDR3 reads CASSQNGQGSNEAFF. For the CDR3, the DNA is TGTGCCAGCTCACAGAACGGACAGGGGAGTAATGAAGCTTTCTTT.

This clonotype showed up just a few times. The J gene is TRBJ1-6, the V gene TRBV28; D unresolved. Germline CDR1 reads MDHEN; CDR2 reads SYDVKM. This CDR3 spans 17 amino acids. Trimming stripped 3 bases from V and 6 bases from J, with 18 bases between. Here the CDR3 reads CASSFIRARTGNSPLHF. CDR3 DNA sequence: TGTGCCAGCAGTTTTATTAGGGCAAGGACTGGTAATTCACCCCTCCACTTT.

The chain is built from TRBV7-8 and TRBJ1-5; D gene uncertain. This CDR3 spans 17 amino acids. Per the germline V gene, CDR1 is SGHVS and CDR2 is FQNEAQ. The germline V and J ends were trimmed by 5 bases and 0 bases, with 17 bases remaining between them. DNA for the CDR3: TGTGCCAGCAGCCTAGGAGCAGCGCTCTATAGCAATCAGCCCCAGCATTTT. It specifies CASSLGAALYSNQPQHF.

This clonotype has at least ten counts. This chain connects TRBV27 to TRBJ2-5; 12 bases fit TRBD1. Germline CDR1 and CDR2: MNHEY and SMNVEV (reference sequence). The CDR3 is made up of 15 amino acids. The junction had 2 bases not matched to a gene; V was cut back by 2 bases and J by 4 bases. The CDR3 region is CASSLGTGGAETQYF. CDR3 DNA: TGTGCCAGCAGTTTAGGGACAGGGGGCGCAGAGACCCAGTACTTC.

The chain employs TRBV10-3 and TRBJ1-2, with unresolved D. This CDR3 is 12 amino acids long. V dropped 7 bases and J dropped 1 base, with 7 bases sitting between them. Germline CDR1 ENHRY, CDR2 SYGVKD. The CDR3 spells CAIKWGNYGYTF. CDR3 sequence (DNA): TGTGCCATCAAGTGGGGTAACTATGGCTACACCTTC.

V is TRBV20-1 and J is TRBJ1-4; no firm D call. Germline V gives CDR1 DFQATT, CDR2 SNEGSKA (reference sequence). With 5 bases removed from V and 8 bases from J, the gap between germline ends came to 6 bases. This CDR3 contains 10 residues. The CDR3, as DNA: TGCAGTGCTGTGCGCGAAAAACTGTTTTTT. Protein: CSAVREKLFF.

J is TRBJ1-5 and V is TRBV9, with D uncertain. This CDR3 spans 16 amino acids. V was shortened by 0 bases and J by 11 bases, with 21 bases between the two germline ends. Germline CDR1 SGDLS, CDR2 YYNGEE. The CDR3 nucleotides read TGTGCCAGCAGCGTAGCTAGCGGGAACGTTGGGGAGACCCAGCATTTT. Its translation is CASSVASGNVGETQHF.

The chain has TRBV29-1 and TRBJ2-3, with 9 bases lining up with TRBD2. The trim removed 2 bases at V and 5 bases at J, leaving 8 bases unmatched. Looked up from germline, CDR1 is SQVTM and CDR2 is ANQGSEA. This CDR3 has 15 amino acids. CDR3: CSVERVREGGDTQYF. CDR3 nucleotides: TGCAGCGTTGAAAGGGTGCGGGAGGGCGGAGATACGCAGTATTTT.

The CDR3 DNA sequence: TGTGCCATCAGTGAGTCGAAAGGGACCCAGTACTTC. This sequence encodes CAISESKGTQYF. The chain is built from TRBV10-3 and TRBJ2-5; D gene unclear. The ends were cut back, 0 bases at V and 7 bases at J, with 6 bases in the middle. Germline CDR1 is ENHRY and CDR2 is SYGVKD. The CDR3 totals 12 residues.